Described below is a single TCR beta chain sequence and its context. The record originates from a study of blood T cell repertoires in COVID-19. Study background: Italy, Spain and the United States were the sources of the convalescent and acute COVID-19 samples.

Original processing notes: Estimation of nucleated cell counts was performed using reference gene primer amplification. The protocol was immunoSEQ multiplex PCR, while the TCRdb copy is restricted to in-frame clones and leaves out a portion. V and J calls and clone size are given by that table; D and trimming were obtained from the DNA. The data contain approximately 140,000 clones, about 86% of them singletons. Sequencing was done on a sample of PBMCs or T cells enriched from blood (not recorded which). This receptor was identified in a woman aged 45-60 years who had recovered from COVID-19.

CDR3 sequence reads: CASSQEATSNQPQHF. CDR3 DNA sequence: TGCGCCAGCAGCCAAGAGGCGACAAGCAATCAGCCCCAGCATTTT. The chain couples TRBV4-3 to TRBJ1-5; D remains ambiguous. The CDR3 loop spans 15 amino acids. CDR1 is LGHNA and CDR2 is YSLEER in the germline V gene. Trimming took 0 bases from V and 1 from J, leaving 7 bases between them.